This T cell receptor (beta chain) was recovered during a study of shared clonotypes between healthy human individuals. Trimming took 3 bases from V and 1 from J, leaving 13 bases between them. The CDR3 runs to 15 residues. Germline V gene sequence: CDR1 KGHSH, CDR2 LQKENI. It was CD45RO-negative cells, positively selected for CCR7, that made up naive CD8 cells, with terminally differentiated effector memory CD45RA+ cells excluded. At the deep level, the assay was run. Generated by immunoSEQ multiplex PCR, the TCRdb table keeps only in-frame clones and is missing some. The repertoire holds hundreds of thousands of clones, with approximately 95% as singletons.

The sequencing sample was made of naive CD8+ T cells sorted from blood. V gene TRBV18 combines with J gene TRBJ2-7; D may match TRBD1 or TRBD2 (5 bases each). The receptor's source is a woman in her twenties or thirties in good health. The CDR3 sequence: CASSPWDQLSYEQYF. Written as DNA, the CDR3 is TGTGCCAGCTCACCGTGGGACCAATTATCCTACGAGCAGTACTTC.